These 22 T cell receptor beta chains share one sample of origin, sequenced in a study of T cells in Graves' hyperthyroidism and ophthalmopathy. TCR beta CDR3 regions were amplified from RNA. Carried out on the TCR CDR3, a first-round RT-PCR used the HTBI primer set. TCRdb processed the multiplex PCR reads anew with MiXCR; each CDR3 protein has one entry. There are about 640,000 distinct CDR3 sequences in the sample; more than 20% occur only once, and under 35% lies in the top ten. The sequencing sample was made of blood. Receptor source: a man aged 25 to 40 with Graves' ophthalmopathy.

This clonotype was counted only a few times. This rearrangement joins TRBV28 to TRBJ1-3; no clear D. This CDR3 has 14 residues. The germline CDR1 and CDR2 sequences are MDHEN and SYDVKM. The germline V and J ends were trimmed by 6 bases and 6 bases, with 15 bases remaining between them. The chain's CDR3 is CASSPNNRENTIYF. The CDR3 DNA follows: TGTGCCAGCAGCCCTAATAATAGAGAAAACACCATATATTTT.

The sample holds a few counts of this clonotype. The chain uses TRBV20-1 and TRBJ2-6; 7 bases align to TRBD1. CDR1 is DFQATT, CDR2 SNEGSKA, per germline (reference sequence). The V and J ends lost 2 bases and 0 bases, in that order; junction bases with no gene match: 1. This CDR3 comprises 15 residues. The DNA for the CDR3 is TGCAGTGCTAGACCAGGGGGCTCTGGGGCCAACGTCCTGACTTTC. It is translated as CSARPGGSGANVLTF.

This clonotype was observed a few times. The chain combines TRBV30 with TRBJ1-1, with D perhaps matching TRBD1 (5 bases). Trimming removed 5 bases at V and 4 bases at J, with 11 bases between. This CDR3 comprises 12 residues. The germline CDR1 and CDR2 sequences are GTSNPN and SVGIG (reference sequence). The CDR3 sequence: CAWSLGVTEAFF. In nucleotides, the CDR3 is TGTGCCTGGTCCTTAGGGGTCACTGAAGCTTTCTTT.

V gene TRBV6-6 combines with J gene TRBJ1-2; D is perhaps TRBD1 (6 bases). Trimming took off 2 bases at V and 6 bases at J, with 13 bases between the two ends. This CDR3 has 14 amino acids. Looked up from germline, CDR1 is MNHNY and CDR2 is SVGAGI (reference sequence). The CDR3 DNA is TGTGCCAGCAGTTACCGGGGGACATCAGATGGCTACACCTTC. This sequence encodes CASSYRGTSDGYTF.

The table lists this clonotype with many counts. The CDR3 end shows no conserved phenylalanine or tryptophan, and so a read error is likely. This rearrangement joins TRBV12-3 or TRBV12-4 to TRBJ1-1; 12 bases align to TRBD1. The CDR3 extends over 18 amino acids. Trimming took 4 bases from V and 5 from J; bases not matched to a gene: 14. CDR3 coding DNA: TGTGCCAGCAGTTCCCTAAGGGACAGGGGGCGTCGACGGACTGAAGCTTTCCTT. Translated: CASSSLRDRGRRRTEAFL.

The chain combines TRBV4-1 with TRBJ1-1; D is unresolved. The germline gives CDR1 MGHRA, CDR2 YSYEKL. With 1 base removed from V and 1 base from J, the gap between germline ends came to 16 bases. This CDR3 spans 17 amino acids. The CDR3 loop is CASSQGRNIAPNTEAFF. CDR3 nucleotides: TGCGCCAGCAGCCAAGGGCGGAATATCGCTCCGAACACTGAAGCTTTCTTT.

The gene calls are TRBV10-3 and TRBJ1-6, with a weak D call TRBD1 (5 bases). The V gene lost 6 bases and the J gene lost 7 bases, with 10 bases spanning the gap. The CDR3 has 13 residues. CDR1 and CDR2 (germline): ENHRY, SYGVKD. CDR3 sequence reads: CAISGQENSPLHF. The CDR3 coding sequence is TGTGCCATCAGCGGACAAGAAAATTCACCCCTCCACTTT.

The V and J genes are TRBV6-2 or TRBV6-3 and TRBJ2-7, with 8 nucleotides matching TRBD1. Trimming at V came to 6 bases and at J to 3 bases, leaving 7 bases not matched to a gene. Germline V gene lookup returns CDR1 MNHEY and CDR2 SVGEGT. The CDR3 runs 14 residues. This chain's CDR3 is CASSAGQVIYEQYF. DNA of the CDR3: TGTGCCAGCAGCGCGGGACAGGTAATCTACGAGCAGTACTTC.

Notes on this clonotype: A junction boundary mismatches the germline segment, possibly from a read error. The CDR3 DNA follows: TGCAGTGCTACGACTAGCGGGAACACCGGGGGGCTGTTTTTT. Translating it yields CSATTSGNTGGLFF. The V and J genes are TRBV20-1 and TRBJ2-2, with TRBD2 matching over 11 bases. CDR3 length: 14 amino acids. The germline V gene has CDR1 DFQATT and CDR2 SNEGSKA (reference sequence).

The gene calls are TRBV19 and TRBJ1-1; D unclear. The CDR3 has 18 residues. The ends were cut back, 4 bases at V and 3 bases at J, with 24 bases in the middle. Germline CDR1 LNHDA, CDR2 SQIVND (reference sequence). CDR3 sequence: CASSTHSRPRVLDTEAFF. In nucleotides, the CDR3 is TGTGCCAGTAGTACTCATTCACGGCCGAGGGTCCTTGACACTGAAGCTTTCTTT. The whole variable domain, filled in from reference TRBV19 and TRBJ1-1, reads DGGITQSPKYLFRKEGQNVTLSCEQNLNHDAMYWYRQDPGQGLRLIYYSQIVNDFQKGDIAEGYSVSREKKESFPLTVTSAQKNPTAFYLCASSTHSRPRVLDTEAFFGQGTRLTVV.

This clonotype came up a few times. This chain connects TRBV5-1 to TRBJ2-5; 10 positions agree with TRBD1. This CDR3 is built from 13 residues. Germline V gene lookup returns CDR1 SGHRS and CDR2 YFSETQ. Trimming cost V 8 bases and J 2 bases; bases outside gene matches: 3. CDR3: CASWTGGQETQYF. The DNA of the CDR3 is TGCGCCAGTTGGACAGGGGGACAAGAGACCCAGTACTTC.

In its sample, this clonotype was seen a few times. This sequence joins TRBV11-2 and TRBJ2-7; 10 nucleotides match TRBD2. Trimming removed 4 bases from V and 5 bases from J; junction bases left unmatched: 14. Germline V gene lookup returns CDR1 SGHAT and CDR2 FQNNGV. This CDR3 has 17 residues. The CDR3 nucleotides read TGTGCCAGCAGCTCTAGGACACTTAGCGGGAGGTTGGACGAGCAGTACTTC. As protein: CASSSRTLSGRLDEQYF.

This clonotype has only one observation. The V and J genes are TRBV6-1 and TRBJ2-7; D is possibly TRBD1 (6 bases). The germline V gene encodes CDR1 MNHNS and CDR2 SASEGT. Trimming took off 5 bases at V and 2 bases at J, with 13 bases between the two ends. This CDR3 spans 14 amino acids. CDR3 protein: CASSPQQGPYEQYF. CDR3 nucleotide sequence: TGTGCCAGCAGTCCCCAACAGGGACCCTACGAGCAGTACTTC.

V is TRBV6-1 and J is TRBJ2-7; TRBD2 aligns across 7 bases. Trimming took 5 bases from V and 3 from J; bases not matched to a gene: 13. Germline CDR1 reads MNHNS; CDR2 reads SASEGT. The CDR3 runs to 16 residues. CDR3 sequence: CASSTQGGTDNYEQYF. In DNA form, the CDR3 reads TGTGCCAGCAGTACGCAGGGAGGGACTGACAACTACGAGCAGTACTTC.

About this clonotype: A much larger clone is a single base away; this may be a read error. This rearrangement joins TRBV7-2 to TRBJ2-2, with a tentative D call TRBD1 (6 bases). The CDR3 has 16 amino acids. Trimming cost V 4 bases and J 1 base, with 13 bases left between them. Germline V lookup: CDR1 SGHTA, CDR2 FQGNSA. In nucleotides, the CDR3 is TGTGCCAGCAGCTCAGGGGCTACCCAGAACACCGGGGAGCTGTTTTTT. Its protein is CASSSGATQNTGELFF.

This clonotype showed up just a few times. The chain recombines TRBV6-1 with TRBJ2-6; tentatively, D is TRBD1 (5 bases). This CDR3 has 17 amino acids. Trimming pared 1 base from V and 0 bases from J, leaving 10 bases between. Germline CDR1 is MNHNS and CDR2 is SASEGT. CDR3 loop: CASSEDDSPSGANVLTF. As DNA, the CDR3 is TGTGCCAGCAGTGAAGACGACAGCCCCTCTGGGGCCAACGTCCTGACTTTC.

CDR3 region: CSAGPQPAVQETQYF. DNA of the CDR3: TGCAGTGCTGGCCCTCAGCCGGCTGTTCAAGAGACCCAGTACTTC. V and J are TRBV20-1 and TRBJ2-5; unclear D gene. V shed 5 bases and J shed 2 bases, with 18 bases lying between them. The CDR3 length is 15 residues. The germline gives CDR1 DFQATT, CDR2 SNEGSKA (reference sequence).

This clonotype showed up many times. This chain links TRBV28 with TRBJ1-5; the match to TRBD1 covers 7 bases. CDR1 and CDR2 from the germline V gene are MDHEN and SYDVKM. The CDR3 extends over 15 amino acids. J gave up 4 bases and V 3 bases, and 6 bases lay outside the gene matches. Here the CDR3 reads CASSFRDSVNQPQHF. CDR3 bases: TGTGCCAGCAGTTTTAGGGACAGTGTAAATCAGCCCCAGCATTTT. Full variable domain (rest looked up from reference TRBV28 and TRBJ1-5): DVKVTQSSRYLVKRTGEKVFLECVQDMDHENMFWYRQDPGLGLRLIYFSYDVKMKEKGDIPEGYSVSREKKERFSLILESASTNQTSMYLCASSFRDSVNQPQHFGDGTRLSIL.

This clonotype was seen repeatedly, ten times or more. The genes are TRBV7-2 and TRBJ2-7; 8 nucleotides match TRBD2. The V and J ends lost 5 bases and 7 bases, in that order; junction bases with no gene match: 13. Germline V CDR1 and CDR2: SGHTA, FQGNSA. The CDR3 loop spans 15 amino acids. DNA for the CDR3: TGTGCCAGCAGCCCCGTCAATAGCGGCGGGAGGGAGCAGTACTTC. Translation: CASSPVNSGGREQYF.

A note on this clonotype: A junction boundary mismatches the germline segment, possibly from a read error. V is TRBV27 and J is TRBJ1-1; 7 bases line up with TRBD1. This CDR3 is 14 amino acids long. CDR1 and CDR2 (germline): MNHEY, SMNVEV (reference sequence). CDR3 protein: CVSSNRGSNTEAFF. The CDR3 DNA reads TGTGTCAGCTCGAACAGGGGATCGAACACTGAAGCTTTCTTT.

CDR3 coding DNA: TGTGCCAGCAGTCCGACGCCAGGTACGCAGTATTTT. This sequence encodes CASSPTPGTQYF. The chain joins TRBV12-3 or TRBV12-4 to TRBJ2-3; D not resolved. There are 12 residues in the CDR3. V was pared by 5 bases and J by 8 bases, with 11 bases between.

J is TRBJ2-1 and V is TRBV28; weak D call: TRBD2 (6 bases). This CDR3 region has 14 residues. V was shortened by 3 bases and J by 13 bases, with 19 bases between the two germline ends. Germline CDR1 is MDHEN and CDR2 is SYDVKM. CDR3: CASSFFRAGFAQFF. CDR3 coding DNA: TGTGCCAGCAGTTTTTTCAGAGCGGGTTTTGCCCAGTTCTTC.